This T cell receptor beta chain stems from a study of blood T cell repertoires in COVID-19. Study-level background: Acute-phase and convalescent COVID-19 samples originated in the United States, Italy and Spain. Sources were T cells, B-cell-depleted T cells, or PBMCs; the material itself was cDNA or gDNA.

Per the authors' pipeline: Amplification of reference gene primers was used by the study to estimate nucleated cell counts. Data came from immunoSEQ multiplex PCR; TCRdb stores just in-frame clones and leaves some out. For V, J and clone size, that table is used; D and trimming come from the DNA. The repertoire includes fewer than 200,000 clones, approximately 90% of them detected once, and 1.6% sits in the top ten. CDR1 LGHNA and CDR2 YSLEER come from the germline V gene. V shed 4 bases and J shed 7 bases, with 19 bases lying between them. The length of the CDR3 is 16 residues. The sequencing sample was made of peripheral blood. The receptor was derived from a woman between 50 and 59 years old with acute or convalescent COVID-19. This chain links TRBV4-3 with TRBJ2-2; a weak D match, TRBD2 (5 bases). The CDR3 sequence is CASSRTSNLGGGELFF. CDR3 DNA: TGCGCCAGCAGCCGGACGTCAAACTTAGGAGGCGGGGAGCTGTTTTTT.